This T cell receptor (beta chain) was sequenced for a study of Graves' ophthalmopathy and Graves' hyperthyroidism. To note about this clonotype: A clone one base away is much larger, so this may be a read error.

Using RNA transcripts, the TCR beta CDR3 regions were amplified. Scientists carried out first-round RT-PCR using HTBI primers and then a second-round multiplex PCR. TCRdb called the multiplex PCR reads again in MiXCR, with one record for every CDR3 protein. Altogether around 1.1 million distinct CDR3 sequences are present, around a third being singletons, with the ten largest covering roughly 10%. Clinical symptoms, serum thyroxine, TRAb, thyroid ultrasound and orbital computed tomography were relied on for diagnosis. V lost 8 bases to trimming and J lost 2 bases, with 13 bases between them. The germline V gene has CDR1 LNHDA and CDR2 SQIVND (reference sequence). The CDR3 extends over 14 amino acids.

Sequencing used peripheral blood or thyroid tissue (not recorded which). The TCR was taken from an adult man with Graves' hyperthyroidism. The chain links TRBV19 to TRBJ1-5; no definite D call. The CDR3 region has the DNA TGTGCCAGTGGTCGAAAGGGTCGCAATCAGCCCCAGCATTTT. It yields the protein CASGRKGRNQPQHF.